This T cell receptor beta chain is from a study of vaccination and CD4 T cells after COVID-19. Study-wide context: Comprising six males and four females, the convalescent participants counted two Hispanic individuals among them. Early (day 14) and late (days 161 to 241) post-vaccine samples came from three convalescent patients.

This clonotype was recorded a few times. What it recognizes is unknown. General study findings and limits: Convalescent patients had a median roughly 86% of post-vaccine SARS-CoV-2-reactive clones that were detected only after vaccination, not before it.

Time point meaning: late sampling 161 to 241 days after vaccination in three convalescent patients. Germline assignment: CDR1 DFQATT and CDR2 SNEGSKA (reference sequence). The length of the CDR3 is 14 residues. The V and J ends lost 1 base and 11 bases, in that order; junction bases with no gene match: 13. TCRdb fed the PCR reads into MiXCR, producing one record per CDR3 protein. The top ten clones hold about 5.6% of a sample with 31,000 or so distinct CDR3 sequences, 49% of them seen once. The source material was CD4+ T cells from blood, sampled about 7 months after SARS-CoV-2 vaccination. The gene calls are TRBV20-1 and TRBJ1-1, with 7 bases fitting TRBD1. The sequence was collected from a human donor who had recovered from COVID-19. The CDR3: CSARGGSGGLKAFF. CDR3 DNA sequence: TGCAGTGCTAGAGGGGGATCAGGGGGGCTGAAGGCTTTCTTT.